These 6 T cell receptor beta chains were sequenced from one sample in a study of beta chain features in type 1 diabetes. Study results and caveats: Shorter TCRB CDR3s, moderately but significantly so, were found in Type 1 diabetes patients in all four CD4+ subsets.

Reverse transcribing all isolated RNA meant expressed TCRB transcripts were sequenced. Sequenced by immunoSEQ multiplex PCR; TCRdb stores in-frame clones only, minus some. The sample carries roughly 150,000 clones, 10% recorded once. Their target antigens are unknown. Sequencing was done on a sample of central memory CD4+ T cells from blood. These receptors all stem from a man aged 25 to 40 with type 1 diabetes.

The sample holds a few counts of this clone. The chain uses TRBV28 and TRBJ1-1; maybe TRBD1 (6 bases). Deletions cut 3 bases from V and 7 bases from J, with 12 bases between. From germline, CDR1 is MDHEN and CDR2 SYDVKM. This CDR3 contains 13 residues. CDR3: CASSFPLTGEAFF. The CDR3 DNA sequence: TGTGCCAGCAGTTTTCCCTTGACAGGTGAAGCTTTCTTT.

V is TRBV19 and J is TRBJ2-7; TRBD2 might be the D (6 bases). Trimming took off 7 bases at V and 4 bases at J, with 14 bases between the two ends. The CDR3 sequence is 13 residues long. Germline V gives CDR1 LNHDA, CDR2 SQIVND (reference sequence). The CDR3 DNA reads TGTGCCAGTACCGTTGACGGAGGGTACGAGCAGTACTTC. It is translated as CASTVDGGYEQYF.

The chain links TRBV7-9 to TRBJ2-1, with 8 bases aligning to TRBD1. The V and J ends lost 4 bases and 5 bases, in that order; junction bases with no gene match: 16. Germline CDR1 SEHNR, CDR2 FQNEAQ (reference sequence). This CDR3 is built from 18 residues. This chain's CDR3 is CASSSQGASKGGNNEQFF. For the CDR3, the DNA is TGTGCCAGCAGCTCCCAGGGGGCGTCCAAGGGGGGAAACAATGAGCAGTTCTTC.

This clone was recorded a few times. The rearrangement uses TRBV5-1 and TRBJ2-1; 8 bases line up with TRBD2. The CDR3 is made up of 17 amino acids. Germline assignment: CDR1 SGHRS and CDR2 YFSETQ. The junction had 10 bases not matched to a gene; V was cut back by 1 base and J by 4 bases. Here the CDR3 reads CASSLRGDSGTYNEQFF. The DNA of the CDR3 is TGCGCCAGCAGCTTGAGGGGGGATAGCGGGACTTACAATGAGCAGTTCTTC.

This clone was seen a few times. V is TRBV13 and J is TRBJ2-1; D gene ambiguous. Trimming removed 4 bases at V and 8 bases at J, with 12 bases between. The germline gives CDR1 PRHDT, CDR2 FYEKMQ (reference sequence). The length of the CDR3 is 13 residues. This CDR3 is CASSSTVFHEQFF. DNA of the CDR3: TGTGCCAGCAGCTCAACTGTCTTCCATGAGCAGTTCTTC.

This clone was seen a handful of times. V gene TRBV10-3 combines with J gene TRBJ2-3; possible D gene TRBD1, 6 bases. The CDR3 sequence is 14 residues long. V was pared by 4 bases and J by 6 bases, with 14 bases between. CDR1 ENHRY and CDR2 SYGVKD come from the germline V gene. CDR3 sequence (DNA): TGTGCCATCAGTGGGGGGCGTGGGAGCGATACGCAGTATTTT. This gives the protein CAISGGRGSDTQYF.